This entry is about one T cell receptor (beta chain). Its antigen is undetermined. Each and every patient relapsed after autologous stem cell transplantation, and patients got differing brentuximab vedotin exposure. Using immunoSEQ multiplex PCR, the repertoire was profiled, and TCRdb retains in-frame clones only, with some absent. The sample has about 86,000 clones, approximately 92% seen once. This CDR3 contains 15 residues. Per the germline V gene, CDR1 is MDHEN and CDR2 is SYDVKM. V was trimmed by 2 bases and J by 0 bases, leaving 8 bases between them. These data are taken from a study of PD-1 blockade in classical Hodgkin lymphoma. Study-level background: Nivolumab was given intravenously to patients at 3 mg/kg every 2 weeks. The study's findings and limits: As was reported, newly diagnosed patients showed lower baseline TCR diversity than healthy donors did. Patients who initiated nivolumab within 1 year of ASCT were excluded. Researchers reported that CD4+ TCR diversity, though not CD8+, rose significantly by C4D1.

The gene calls are TRBV28 and TRBJ1-5; D is undetermined. This TCR was sampled from a human donor with classical Hodgkin lymphoma. This material consisted of peripheral blood mononuclear cells (PBMCs), taken before the second cycle of nivolumab. CDR3 in amino acids: CASSLSTNSNQPQHF. DNA for the CDR3: TGTGCCAGCAGTTTAAGTACAAATAGCAATCAGCCCCAGCATTTT.